This T cell receptor beta chain came from a study of blood T cell repertoires in COVID-19. Study details: Sources were T cells, B-cell-depleted T cells, or PBMCs; the material itself was cDNA or gDNA.

This CDR3 spans 16 amino acids. In germline, CDR1 is MNHEY, CDR2 SMNVEV (reference sequence). V gave up 5 bases and J gave up 7 bases, with 24 bases separating them. The protocol was immunoSEQ multiplex PCR, while the TCRdb copy is restricted to in-frame clones and leaves out a portion. In the table there are about 120,000 clones, 77% of which are singletons. The material sequenced was peripheral blood. The chain is built from TRBV27 and TRBJ2-7, with D tentatively TRBD1 (6 bases). The clonotype was recovered from a human donor in a cohort sampled during active COVID-19. This chain's CDR3 is CASSPPPGHPIGEQYF. DNA of the CDR3: TGTGCCAGCAGTCCTCCGCCGGGACACCCGATTGGGGAGCAGTACTTC.